A selection of T cell receptor beta chains follows, all from one sample in a study of human T cells and chemical hapten exposure. Each CDR3 protein gets one entry after TCRdb re-called the RACE reads with MiXCR. The table has roughly 96,000 distinct CDR3 sequences, roughly a tenth seen once. The material sequenced was whole blood, taken in connection with sensitization to the hapten diphenylcyclopropenone (DPC). The source of these receptors is a middle-aged woman with alopecia areata. Some clones in this sample may be carry-over from other donors' samples. The CDR3 runs from the conserved cysteine through the conserved F or W. D genes are given only for firm matches. Expanded clones are given a class, and other clones once, few, many or no size at all.

TRBV6-5,TRBJ1-5,.,TRBD1,CASSPTGDSYQPQHF,TGTGCCAGCAGTCCAACAGGGGATTCGTACCAGCCCCAACATTTT
TRBV12-3/TRBV12-4,TRBJ2-1,.,TRBD1,CASARDSHNEQFF,TGTGCCAGCGCCCGGGACAGTCACAATGAGCAGTTCTTC
TRBV29-1,TRBJ2-7,few,.,CSVEGSLYEQYF,TGCAGCGTTGAGGGGTCCCTCTACGAGCAGTACTTC
TRBV4-1,TRBJ2-7,many,.,CASSQDHGRGEYEQYF,TGCGCCAGCAGCCAAGATCATGGGCGGGGTGAATACGAGCAGTACTTC
TRBV12-3/TRBV12-4,TRBJ1-1,many,.,CASSLGMTYTEAFF,TGTGCCAGCAGTTTGGGCATGACCTACACTGAAGCTTTCTTT
TRBV7-6,TRBJ2-5,many,.,CASSHLGGARETQYF,TGTGCCAGCTCCCACCTGGGGGGTGCCCGAGAGACCCAGTACTTC
TRBV6-2/TRBV6-3,TRBJ1-1,few,.,CASSWSNTEAFF,TGTGCCAGCAGTTGGAGTAACACTGAAGCTTTCTTT
TRBV5-4,TRBJ2-7,many,.,CASSLVAANEQYF,TGTGCCAGCAGCTTGGTCGCAGCCAACGAGCAGTACTTC
TRBV11-2,TRBJ2-2,few,TRBD2,CAGSLGGGRATGELFF,TGTGCCGGCAGCTTAGGTGGCGGGAGGGCCACCGGGGAGCTGTTTTTT
TRBV18,TRBJ2-6,few,.,CASSGQYSGANVLTF,TGTGCCAGCTCAGGACAGTACTCTGGGGCCAACGTCCTGACTTTC
TRBV5-1,TRBJ1-1,few,.,CASSLMGMAGMNTEAFF,TGCGCCAGCAGCTTAATGGGGATGGCGGGGATGAACACTGAAGCTTTCTTT
TRBV6-1,TRBJ1-6,few,.,CASSQGGENSPLHF,TGTGCCAGCAGTCAGGGTGGAGAGAATTCACCCCTCCACTTT
TRBV27,TRBJ1-1,.,.,CASRPRQLMNTEAFF,TGTGCCAGCAGACCAAGACAGCTTATGAACACTGAAGCTTTCTTT
TRBV12-3/TRBV12-4,TRBJ1-6,few,.,CASTQGYNSPLHF,TGTGCCAGCACTCAGGGGTATAATTCACCCCTCCACTTT
TRBV6-2/TRBV6-3,TRBJ1-1,.,.,CASRSTGWTEAFF,TGTGCCAGCAGAAGTACAGGGTGGACTGAAGCTTTCTTT
TRBV7-2,TRBJ2-1,few,.,CASSFPGTQNEQFF,TGTGCCAGCAGCTTTCCCGGGACCCAGAATGAGCAGTTCTTC
TRBV7-3,TRBJ2-2,few,TRBD1,CASSPGQRGELFF,TGTGCCAGCAGCCCGGGACAGCGCGGGGAGCTGTTTTTT
TRBV6-5,TRBJ2-3,.,.,CASSYSRLASTDTQYF,TGTGCCAGCAGTTACTCGAGGTTAGCTAGCACAGATACGCAGTATTTT
TRBV6-1,TRBJ2-2,many,.,CASNKGFATGELFF,TGTGCCAGCAATAAGGGCTTTGCAACCGGGGAGCTGTTTTTT
TRBV27,TRBJ1-6,many,.,CASSSDGSPLHF,TGTGCCAGCAGCTCCGACGGTTCACCCCTCCACTTT
TRBV5-4,TRBJ2-1,few,TRBD2,CASSPPYEISGRADEQFF,TGTGCCAGCAGCCCCCCGTACGAGATTAGCGGGAGGGCCGATGAGCAGTTCTTC
TRBV5-1,TRBJ2-5,many,.,CASSPWAHSQETQYF,TGCGCCAGCAGCCCTTGGGCACACTCGCAAGAGACCCAGTACTTC
TRBV18,TRBJ1-1,.,.,CASSQLAGTNTEAFF,TGTGCCAGCTCACAACTTGCCGGGACGAACACTGAAGCTTTCTTT
TRBV7-2,TRBJ2-7,many,TRBD1,CASSVTGGREQYF,TGTGCCAGCAGCGTTACAGGGGGTCGGGAGCAGTACTTC
TRBV6-2/TRBV6-3,TRBJ2-3,few,TRBD2,CASRREFGTDTQYF,TGTGCCAGCAGGCGGGAGTTTGGCACAGATACGCAGTATTTT
TRBV2,TRBJ2-1,many,.,CASAIQDWQFF,TGTGCCAGCGCCATCCAGGATTGGCAGTTCTTC